The 5 T cell receptor beta chains below come from one sample, sequenced in a study of blood T cell repertoires in COVID-19. The assay was immunoSEQ multiplex PCR, and TCRdb's table has in-frame clones only and misses some. This repertoire shows some 89,000 clones, 82% found once; its top ten account for 0.95% to 1.5%. The sequenced sample consisted of peripheral blood. The receptors originated from a woman of 80 years or more with acute or convalescent COVID-19.

The chain recombines TRBV21-1 with TRBJ2-5; the table's D call TRBD2 went unverified against the DNA. TRBV21-1 is classified as a pseudogene. The CDR3 runs to 15 residues. CDR3 protein: CASGPLEGRGETQYF. CDR3 DNA: TGTGCCAGCGGACCCCTGGAGGGGCGAGGGGAGACCCAGTACTTC.

In its sample, this clone was seen a few times. The chain has TRBV2 and TRBJ2-7; weak D call: TRBD1 (7 bases). The CDR3 contains 15 residues. Germline V CDR1 and CDR2: SNHLY, FYNNEI. Between the trimmed V and J ends, which lost 4 bases and 2 bases, there was a span of 15 bases. The CDR3 is CASSGGGGGAYEQYF. The CDR3 DNA reads as TGTGCCAGCAGTGGGGGCGGAGGGGGCGCCTACGAGCAGTACTTC.

The chain couples TRBV5-1 to TRBJ2-2; perhaps TRBD1 as D (6 bases). This CDR3 spans 16 amino acids. Deletions cut 4 bases from V and 0 bases from J, with 13 bases between. Per the germline V gene, CDR1 is SGHRS and CDR2 is YFSETQ. CDR3 region: CASSLDSPANTGELFF. The DNA for the CDR3 is TGCGCCAGCAGCCTGGACAGTCCTGCGAACACCGGGGAGCTGTTTTTT.

The CDR3 region has the DNA TGTGCCAGCAGCTTATGGGCAGGGGGCGAAAAAAGCTACGAGCAGTACTTC. It specifies CASSLWAGGEKSYEQYF. J is TRBJ2-7 and V is TRBV7-9, with 8 bases fitting TRBD1. The germline gives CDR1 SEHNR, CDR2 FQNEAQ (reference sequence). This CDR3 has 17 amino acids. V lost 2 bases, J lost 3 bases, and 12 bases stayed unmatched.

The V call is TRBV5-1, the J call TRBJ1-1; D not resolved. Germline values: CDR1 SGHRS, CDR2 YFSETQ. The CDR3 length is 14 residues. The ends were cut back, 5 bases at V and 2 bases at J, with 13 bases in the middle. The CDR3 bases are TGCGCCAGCAGATGGGAGGCAGCTAACACTGAAGCTTTCTTT. Amino acid sequence: CASRWEAANTEAFF.